Ten or more counts support the clone carrying this T cell receptor beta chain. Its antigen is as yet unknown. The CDR3 is 15 amino acids. Trimming at V came to 5 bases and at J to 4 bases, leaving 9 bases not matched to a gene. CDR1 is SGHRS and CDR2 is YFSETQ in the germline V gene. This sample stems from a study of human T cells and chemical hapten exposure. Study-level points and caveats: Against controls, expanded TCRs gave rise to significantly more large CDR3 similarity clusters. PT1 expanded TCR counts and patch test score correlated positively.

Time point denoted: pre-sensitization, week 0. Treatment here: therapeutic diphenylcyclopropenone sensitization with weekly scalp DPC. One entry per CDR3 protein, called by TCRdb with MiXCR from the RACE reads. The sample carries roughly 110,000 distinct CDR3 sequences, approximately 12% recorded once. The TCR originated in a woman aged 50 to 60 with alopecia areata. Some clones in this sample may be carry-over from other donors' samples. The sample here was whole blood, taken in connection with sensitization to the hapten diphenylcyclopropenone (DPC). The chain is built from TRBV5-1 and TRBJ1-1, with 9 positions matching TRBD1. The CDR3 protein is CASRAAPGQGTEAFF. The CDR3, as DNA: TGCGCCAGCAGAGCCGCTCCGGGACAGGGCACTGAAGCTTTCTTT.